The rows below give T cell receptor beta chains drawn from one sample of a study of blood T cells in healthy people across ages. Each CDR3 protein gets one entry after TCRdb re-called the 5' RACE reads with MiXCR. The sample carries 1.5 million or so distinct CDR3 sequences, 42% recorded once. Source material: blood. The source is a woman aged 18-29 years in good health. The CDR3 runs from the conserved cysteine through the conserved F or W. A D gene is named only where the DNA matches it firmly. Clone sizes are given selectively: once, few, many, or a class where the clone is expanded.

TRBV20-1	-	-	TRBJ1-4	CSAPAGLGPKKLFF	TGCAGTGCTCCCGCAGGGTTGGGGCCCAAAAAACTGTTTTTT
TRBV6-1	TRBD1	few	TRBJ1-2	CASGRTTGTVRGGYTF	TGTGCCAGCGGAAGAACCACGGGGACAGTGCGGGGTGGCTACACCTTC
TRBV5-5	-	-	TRBJ2-5	CASSPREGQRYQETQYF	TGTGCCAGCAGCCCACGGGAGGGACAGAGGTACCAAGAGACCCAGTACTTC
TRBV7-8	TRBD2	-	TRBJ2-3	CASTGGSGISTDTQYF	TGTGCCAGCACCGGGGGTAGCGGGATTAGCACAGATACGCAGTATTTT
TRBV5-1	TRBD2	-	TRBJ2-5	CASSHGTSAETQYF	TGCGCCAGCAGTCACGGGACTAGCGCTGAGACCCAGTACTTC
TRBV14	-	-	TRBJ2-7	CASSQEQVGYEQYF	TGTGCCAGCAGCCAAGAACAGGTCGGGTACGAGCAGTACTTC
TRBV10-3	TRBD1	few	TRBJ1-2	CAISESGTGGYGYTF	TGTGCCATCAGTGAGTCCGGGACAGGGGGCTATGGCTACACCTTC
TRBV6-1	TRBD2	-	TRBJ2-5	CASSEAPASGVTGRGEQYF	TGTGCCAGCAGTGAAGCGCCTGCTAGCGGGGTCACCGGGAGGGGTGAGCAGTACTTC
TRBV12-3/TRBV12-4	TRBD2	few	TRBJ2-7	CASSTSRRTSGAYEQYF	TGTGCCAGCAGTACTTCCCGGCGGACTAGCGGGGCCTACGAGCAGTACTTC
TRBV4-1	-	-	TRBJ2-3	CASSQDAASTDTQYF	TGCGCCAGCAGCCAAGATGCAGCGAGCACAGATACGCAGTATTTT
TRBV11-2	-	few	TRBJ2-3	CASSSRLGGGADTQYF	TGTGCCAGCAGCTCGCGACTAGGGGGAGGGGCAGATACGCAGTATTTT
TRBV6-5	TRBD1	-	TRBJ1-5	CASSGTGNHQPQHF	TGTGCCAGCTCGGGGACAGGGAATCATCAGCCCCAGCATTTT
TRBV3-1	TRBD1	few	TRBJ2-1	CASSPGTGRANEQFF	TGTGCCAGCAGCCCTGGGACAGGGAGGGCAAATGAGCAGTTCTTC
TRBV7-2	-	-	TRBJ1-5	CASSRTGFNQPQHF	TGTGCCAGCAGCCGGACGGGTTTCAATCAGCCCCAGCATTTT
TRBV12-3/TRBV12-4	-	-	TRBJ2-1	CASSPRGRTGYEQFF	TGTGCCAGCAGTCCTCGGGGGCGAACAGGATATGAGCAGTTCTTC
TRBV12-3/TRBV12-4	-	many	TRBJ2-7	CASSFNGRSEQYF	TGTGCCAGCAGTTTTAACGGGAGAAGCGAGCAGTACTTC
TRBV20-1	-	few	TRBJ1-2	CSGARAAGYGYTF	TGCAGTGGCGCACGGGCCGCCGGCTATGGCTACACCTTC
TRBV10-3	-	few	TRBJ2-5	CAISEGQGLGETQYF	TGTGCCATCAGTGAGGGGCAGGGATTGGGCGAGACCCAGTACTTC
TRBV29-1	-	few	TRBJ2-1	CSAAGPGDEQFF	TGCAGCGCCGCGGGCCCCGGGGATGAGCAGTTCTTC
TRBV6-5	-	-	TRBJ2-5	CATLPDSGGGTQYF	TGTGCCACCTTACCAGACTCAGGAGGGGGGACCCAGTACTTC
TRBV25-1	TRBD1	-	TRBJ1-4	CASSPFTRGAGWKLFF	TGTGCCAGCAGCCCCTTTACCAGGGGGGCAGGGTGGAAACTGTTTTTT
TRBV12-3/TRBV12-4	TRBD2	-	TRBJ2-2	CASSLEAGAPLGGELFF	TGTGCCAGCAGTTTAGAAGCGGGGGCTCCCCTGGGCGGGGAGCTGTTTTTT
TRBV10-3	-	once	TRBJ1-1	CAISDLNTEAFF	TGTGCCATCAGTGATCTGAACACTGAAGCTTTCTTT
TRBV12-3/TRBV12-4	TRBD1	few	TRBJ1-5	CASSDRDRNQPQHF	TGTGCCAGCAGTGACAGGGATCGCAATCAGCCCCAGCATTTT
TRBV6-6	-	few	TRBJ2-7	CASSYGTPPGQYF	TGTGCCAGCAGTTACGGGACTCCGCCAGGGCAGTACTTC
TRBV29-1	TRBD2	few	TRBJ2-1	CSAPGAAGGYNEQFF	TGCAGCGCCCCGGGGGCAGCGGGGGGATACAATGAGCAGTTCTTC
TRBV10-3	-	-	TRBJ2-5	CAISESSGSETQYF	TGTGCCATCAGTGAGTCCTCGGGTTCGGAGACCCAGTACTTC
TRBV7-6	-	-	TRBJ2-1	CASSLADPGGNNEQFF	TGTGCCAGCAGCTTAGCGGATCCAGGGGGGAACAATGAGCAGTTCTTC
TRBV6-1	-	-	TRBJ2-7	CAIQDIYEQYF	TGTGCCATCCAAGACATTTACGAGCAGTACTTC
TRBV11-2	-	-	TRBJ1-2	CASTGGLEGYTF	TGTGCCAGCACTGGGGGGTTGGAGGGCTACACCTTC
TRBV18	-	few	TRBJ2-1	CASSPVAGEQFF	TGTGCCAGCTCACCGGTCGCGGGTGAGCAGTTCTTC
TRBV20-1	-	once	TRBJ1-5	CSASSVLMPQHF	TGCAGTGCTAGTTCGGTCCTAATGCCCCAGCATTTT
TRBV12-3/TRBV12-4	TRBD1	-	TRBJ2-7	CASSLLGTGIGKGKQYF	TGTGCCAGCAGTTTATTAGGGACAGGGATAGGCAAGGGTAAGCAGTACTTC
TRBV7-9	-	once	TRBJ2-7	CASSVVPDTYEQYF	TGTGCCAGCAGCGTAGTACCGGACACCTACGAGCAGTACTTC
TRBV2	TRBD1	few	TRBJ2-7	CARSEGGSYEQYF	TGTGCCAGATCAGAAGGGGGCAGCTACGAGCAGTACTTC
TRBV7-9	-	-	TRBJ1-2	CASSPNLYDYGYTF	TGTGCCAGCAGCCCCAACTTGTATGACTATGGCTACACCTTC
TRBV27	-	-	TRBJ2-1	CASSFRTAPYNEQFF	TGTGCCAGCAGCTTCCGGACAGCACCCTACAATGAGCAGTTCTTC
TRBV9	-	many	TRBJ2-1	CASSVGAYNEQFF	TGTGCCAGCAGCGTAGGGGCCTACAATGAGCAGTTCTTC
TRBV24-1	TRBD1	few	TRBJ2-4	CATSDSGTEGNIQYF	TGTGCCACCAGTGATAGTGGGACAGAAGGAAACATTCAGTACTTC
TRBV6-5	-	-	TRBJ2-7	CASTLGDEQYF	TGTGCCAGCACCCTCGGGGACGAGCAGTACTTC
TRBV2	-	few	TRBJ2-3	CASRHRVDTQYF	TGTGCCAGCAGACACAGGGTAGATACGCAGTATTTT
TRBV7-6	TRBD1	-	TRBJ2-7	CASSIGQGGVEQYF	TGTGCCAGCAGCATAGGACAGGGAGGTGTCGAGCAGTACTTC
TRBV4-2	-	-	TRBJ2-1	CASSPGAQTDNEQFF	TGTGCCAGCAGCCCAGGGGCTCAAACGGACAATGAGCAGTTCTTC
TRBV28	-	-	TRBJ2-2	CATLRGGPTGELFF	TGTGCCACCTTAAGAGGGGGGCCCACCGGGGAGCTGTTTTTT
TRBV5-1	-	-	TRBJ1-1	CASSLSGTRSMNTEAFF	TGCGCCAGCAGTCTATCCGGGACCAGGTCTATGAACACTGAAGCTTTCTTT
TRBV21-1	-	-	TRBJ2-3	CASSKEGGAGGLTDTQYF	TGTGCCAGCAGCAAAGAAGGTGGGGCAGGGGGCTTGACAGATACGCAGTATTTT
TRBV7-2	-	-	TRBJ2-3	CASSQVVLVGGARDTQYF	TGTGCCAGCAGCCAAGTGGTCTTAGTGGGAGGCGCCAGGGATACGCAGTATTTT
TRBV9	TRBD1	few	TRBJ1-1	CASSPPQGAGAFF	TGTGCCAGCAGCCCGCCACAGGGGGCTGGAGCTTTCTTT
TRBV27	-	-	TRBJ2-7	CASMGWGAETQYF	TGTGCCAGCATGGGGTGGGGCGCAGAGACTCAGTACTTC
TRBV3-1	TRBD2	few	TRBJ2-7	CASSQGRLAGTTYEQYF	TGTGCCAGCAGCCAGGGAAGGCTAGCGGGGACCACCTACGAGCAGTACTTC